This is a list of T cell receptor beta chains from one sample in a study of cytomegalovirus exposure and HLA in healthy donors. Only in-frame clones appear in the TCRdb table, and some are missing; sequencing was by immunoSEQ multiplex PCR. The profile shows over 95,000 clones, 76% of them singletons. Sequencing was performed on PBMCs. The source is a woman in her thirties or forties in good health and CMV-seropositive. The CDR3 runs from the conserved cysteine through the conserved F or W. Each record gives: D gene, V gene, clone size, J gene, CDR3 protein, CDR3 DNA. The D gene is left open where the match is weak. The size entry is marked missing in some rows and otherwise reads once, few, many or a size class.

D: TRBD1
V: TRBV5-5
size: NA
J: TRBJ1-1
CDR3: CASSLDYGQGNTEAFF
DNA: TGTGCCAGCAGCTTGGATTACGGACAGGGGAACACTGAAGCTTTCTTT

D: NA
V: TRBV18
size: NA
J: TRBJ2-2
CDR3: CASSPTSGGELFF
DNA: TGTGCCAGCTCACCGACCTCGGGCGGGGAGCTGTTTTTT

D: NA
V: TRBV5-4
size: NA
J: TRBJ2-6
CDR3: CASSLDRVWGANVLTF
DNA: TGTGCCAGCAGCTTGGACAGGGTGTGGGGGGCCAACGTCCTGACTTTC

D: TRBD1
V: TRBV5-4
size: NA
J: TRBJ1-1
CDR3: CASQNRDRGYDTEAFF
DNA: TGTGCCAGCCAAAATAGAGACAGGGGGTACGACACTGAAGCTTTCTTT

D: NA
V: TRBV27
size: NA
J: TRBJ2-2
CDR3: CASSGTLNTGELFF
DNA: TGTGCCAGCAGTGGGACTCTGAACACCGGGGAGCTGTTTTTT

D: NA
V: TRBV7-9
size: NA
J: TRBJ2-1
CDR3: CASSSQGSPYNEQFF
DNA: TGTGCCAGCAGCTCACAGGGCTCACCCTACAATGAGCAGTTCTTC

D: TRBD1
V: TRBV19
size: NA
J: TRBJ2-2
CDR3: CASSAGQGANGELFF
DNA: TGTGCCAGTAGTGCCGGACAGGGGGCGAACGGGGAGCTGTTTTTT

D: TRBD2
V: TRBV13
size: NA
J: TRBJ2-5
CDR3: CASSLGVGGLASKGETQYF
DNA: TGTGCCAGCAGCTTAGGCGTCGGGGGACTAGCGTCCAAAGGGGAGACCCAGTACTTC

D: TRBD1
V: TRBV6-5
size: NA
J: TRBJ1-2
CDR3: CASSQGTGSFYGYTF
DNA: TGTGCCAGCAGTCAGGGGACAGGTTCATTCTATGGCTACACCTTC

D: NA
V: TRBV10-3
size: NA
J: TRBJ1-3
CDR3: CAISESRPGSNTIYF
DNA: TGTGCCATCAGTGAGTCGCGCCCAGGCTCAAACACCATATATTTT

D: NA
V: TRBV7-2
size: NA
J: TRBJ1-2
CDR3: CASSLARENYGYTF
DNA: TGTGCCAGCAGCTTAGCGAGGGAGAACTATGGCTACACCTTC

D: NA
V: TRBV6-6
size: NA
J: TRBJ1-1
CDR3: CASTNPDSLGTEAFF
DNA: TGTGCCAGCACCAATCCCGACAGCCTGGGTACTGAAGCTTTCTTT

D: NA
V: TRBV6-5
size: NA
J: TRBJ2-1
CDR3: CASSDQGWSYNEQFF
DNA: TGTGCCAGCAGCGATCAGGGGTGGTCCTACAATGAGCAGTTCTTC

D: NA
V: TRBV2
size: once
J: TRBJ2-2
CDR3: CASRGGPTGELFF
DNA: TGTGCCAGCAGGGGGGGGCCTACCGGGGAGCTGTTTTTT

D: NA
V: TRBV4-2
size: NA
J: TRBJ2-2
CDR3: CASSPAGSNTGELFF
DNA: TGTGCCAGCAGCCCTGCGGGGTCGAACACCGGGGAGCTGTTTTTT

D: NA
V: TRBV9
size: NA
J: TRBJ1-1
CDR3: CASSLSTGGYTEAFF
DNA: TGTGCCAGCAGCTTATCGACGGGGGGGTACACTGAAGCTTTCTTT

D: TRBD1
V: TRBV5-1
size: NA
J: TRBJ2-3
CDR3: CASSFAGQGSADTQYF
DNA: TGCGCCAGCAGCTTCGCAGGACAGGGTTCCGCAGATACGCAGTATTTT

D: NA
V: TRBV11-2
size: NA
J: TRBJ1-1
CDR3: CASSLEQGEDGAFF
DNA: TGTGCCAGCAGCTTAGAACAAGGCGAGGATGGAGCTTTCTTT

D: NA
V: TRBV9
size: NA
J: TRBJ2-5
CDR3: CASSVGQNQETQYF
DNA: TGTGCCAGCAGCGTAGGACAGAACCAAGAGACCCAGTACTTC

D: NA
V: TRBV7-9
size: NA
J: TRBJ1-2
CDR3: CASSLDSHVYGYTF
DNA: TGTGCCAGCAGCCTCGACAGTCATGTCTATGGCTACACCTTC

D: TRBD1
V: TRBV6-1
size: NA
J: TRBJ1-6
CDR3: CASSVLAGQFNSPLHF
DNA: TGTGCCAGCAGTGTCCTAGCGGGACAGTTTAATTCACCCCTCCACTTT

D: TRBD2
V: TRBV6-1
size: NA
J: TRBJ2-3
CDR3: CASSERAGGAADTQYF
DNA: TGTGCCAGCAGTGAAAGGGCGGGGGGGGCCGCAGATACGCAGTATTTT

D: TRBD1
V: TRBV5-1
size: few
J: TRBJ1-1
CDR3: CASSWGQRGTEAFF
DNA: TGCGCCAGCAGCTGGGGACAGAGGGGCACTGAAGCTTTCTTT

D: TRBD1
V: TRBV25-1
size: NA
J: TRBJ1-4
CDR3: CASSPWTGEDPNEKLFF
DNA: TGTGCCAGCAGTCCCTGGACAGGGGAGGATCCTAATGAAAAACTGTTTTTT

D: NA
V: TRBV6-5
size: NA
J: TRBJ2-1
CDR3: CASSLRGEQFF
DNA: TGTGCCAGCAGCCTGCGGGGCGAGCAGTTCTTC

D: TRBD1
V: TRBV2
size: NA
J: TRBJ2-5
CDR3: CASSDGTGQGTQYF
DNA: TGTGCCAGCAGTGATGGGACAGGGCAAGGGACCCAGTACTTC

D: NA
V: TRBV6-1
size: NA
J: TRBJ1-5
CDR3: CASSENPPRQPQHF
DNA: TGTGCCAGCAGTGAGAATCCCCCGAGGCAGCCCCAGCATTTT

D: NA
V: TRBV10-2
size: NA
J: TRBJ1-1
CDR3: CAISPLRELEAFF
DNA: TGCGCCATATCCCCCCTCAGGGAATTAGAAGCTTTCTTT

D: TRBD1
V: TRBV15
size: NA
J: TRBJ1-2
CDR3: CATSRDRGGYTF
DNA: TGTGCCACCAGCCGGGACAGGGGTGGCTACACCTTC

D: TRBD1
V: TRBV10-3
size: NA
J: TRBJ1-2
CDR3: CAISGTGHNYGYTF
DNA: TGTGCCATCAGTGGGACAGGACATAACTATGGCTACACCTTC

D: TRBD1
V: TRBV18
size: NA
J: TRBJ1-1
CDR3: CASSLNRGLTEAFF
DNA: TGTGCCAGCTCACTGAACAGGGGATTAACTGAAGCTTTCTTT

D: NA
V: TRBV2
size: NA
J: TRBJ2-2
CDR3: CASSVRGTGELFF
DNA: TGTGCCAGCAGTGTTCGGGGTACCGGGGAGCTGTTTTTT

D: NA
V: TRBV15
size: NA
J: TRBJ1-1
CDR3: CATSRREVNTEAFF
DNA: TGTGCCACCAGCAGAAGGGAGGTGAACACTGAAGCTTTCTTT

D: TRBD1
V: TRBV19
size: NA
J: TRBJ1-4
CDR3: CASRDRGEKLFF
DNA: TGTGCCAGTAGGGACAGGGGTGAAAAACTGTTTTTT

D: NA
V: TRBV2
size: NA
J: TRBJ2-5
CDR3: CASSRETQYF
DNA: TGTGCCAGCAGTCGAGAGACCCAGTACTTC

D: NA
V: TRBV6-5
size: NA
J: TRBJ1-3
CDR3: CASSRVGGSGNTIYF
DNA: TGTGCCAGCAGTCGAGTCGGGGGCTCTGGAAACACCATATATTTT

D: TRBD1
V: TRBV6-5
size: NA
J: TRBJ2-1
CDR3: CASSTDRGPYNEQFF
DNA: TGTGCCAGCAGCACGGACAGGGGCCCTTACAATGAGCAGTTCTTC

D: TRBD2
V: TRBV2
size: once
J: TRBJ2-1
CDR3: CASRGTSGGRYSYNEQFF
DNA: TGTGCCAGCAGGGGGACTAGCGGGGGACGATACTCCTACAATGAGCAGTTCTTC

D: NA
V: TRBV6-5
size: once
J: TRBJ2-3
CDR3: CASRVAGSKTDTQYF
DNA: TGTGCCAGCAGAGTAGCAGGGTCTAAAACAGATACGCAGTATTTT

D: TRBD2
V: TRBV5-1
size: NA
J: TRBJ2-3
CDR3: CASSGGLAFTDTQYF
DNA: TGCGCCAGCAGCGGGGGACTAGCGTTTACAGATACGCAGTATTTT

D: NA
V: TRBV7-6
size: NA
J: TRBJ2-1
CDR3: CASSEGGGRNNEQFF
DNA: TGTGCCAGCAGCGAAGGGGGTGGTAGAAACAATGAGCAGTTCTTC

D: NA
V: TRBV6-1
size: NA
J: TRBJ1-2
CDR3: CASSPPGLNYGYTF
DNA: TGTGCCAGCAGTCCGCCGGGACTTAACTATGGCTACACCTTC

D: NA
V: TRBV7-7
size: NA
J: TRBJ2-5
CDR3: CASSLDRQETQYF
DNA: TGTGCCAGCAGCTTAGACAGGCAAGAGACCCAGTACTTC

D: TRBD1
V: TRBV30
size: NA
J: TRBJ2-5
CDR3: CALGTGDETQYF
DNA: TGTGCTCTAGGGACAGGGGATGAGACCCAGTACTTC

D: TRBD1
V: TRBV11-2
size: NA
J: TRBJ1-2
CDR3: CASTPGDRGAKGYTF
DNA: TGTGCCAGCACCCCGGGCGACAGGGGAGCGAAAGGCTACACCTTC

D: NA
V: TRBV12-2
size: NA
J: TRBJ1-5
CDR3: CASRYTPCLREDQPQHF
DNA: TGTGCAAGTCGCTATACACCCTGTTTAAGGGAGGATCAGCCCCAGCATTTT

D: TRBD1
V: TRBV18
size: NA
J: TRBJ1-1
CDR3: CASSPREGAVNTEAFF
DNA: TGTGCCAGCTCACCAAGAGAGGGGGCGGTGAACACTGAAGCTTTCTTT

D: TRBD1
V: TRBV19
size: NA
J: TRBJ2-5
CDR3: CASSLEGAVETQYF
DNA: TGTGCCAGTAGTTTAGAGGGGGCAGTGGAGACCCAGTACTTC